What follows are 16 T cell receptor beta chains derived from one specimen sequenced in a study of blood T cell repertoires in COVID-19. TCRdb's table, derived via immunoSEQ multiplex PCR, lists solely in-frame clones and lacks some. Of around 250,000 clones detected, about 83% appear once; the ten largest clones hold approximately 1.5%. Specimen: peripheral blood. Receptors originate from a woman between 40 and 50 years old who had recovered from COVID-19.

The J gene is TRBJ2-7, the V gene TRBV6-6; 8 bases are shared with TRBD1. The CDR3 is made up of 16 amino acids. Germline assignment: CDR1 MNHNY and CDR2 SVGAGI (reference sequence). V shed 0 bases, J shed 3 bases, and the junction held 7 bases outside the gene matches. In nucleotides, the CDR3 is TGTGCCAGCAGTTACTCTAGGACAGGGCGATTCTACGAGCAGTACTTC. It translates to CASSYSRTGRFYEQYF.

The CDR3 reads CASSAHRGGNYNEQFF. The DNA of the CDR3 is TGTGCCAGCAGCGCCCATCGGGGGGGGAATTACAATGAGCAGTTCTTC. The chain links TRBV9 to TRBJ2-1, with 8 bases matching TRBD2. Germline V gives CDR1 SGDLS, CDR2 YYNGEE. The junction had 9 bases not matched to a gene; V was cut back by 3 bases and J by 4 bases. The CDR3 runs to 16 residues.

This clone came up once. J is TRBJ2-7 and V is TRBV7-9; 11 bases are shared with TRBD2. V lost 4 bases to trimming and J lost 3 bases; unmatched junction nucleotides: 8. Germline values: CDR1 SEHNR, CDR2 FQNEAQ (reference sequence). This CDR3 is 16 amino acids long. CDR3 DNA: TGTGCCAGCAGCTCTCCGGGACTAGCGGCTATCTACGAGCAGTACTTC. It specifies CASSSPGLAAIYEQYF.

V gene TRBV12-3 or TRBV12-4 combines with J gene TRBJ2-1; 7 bases agree with TRBD1. The CDR3 extends over 13 amino acids. The ends lost 8 bases at V and 4 bases at J; junction bases unmatched: 5. Here the CDR3 reads CASGKGAYNEQFF. The CDR3 DNA sequence: TGTGCCAGCGGTAAGGGGGCATACAATGAGCAGTTCTTC.

CDR3: CASSHQGNQPQHF. CDR3 nucleotides: TGTGCCAGCAGTCACCAGGGTAATCAGCCCCAGCATTTT. The chain uses TRBV6-5 and TRBJ1-5; a weak D match, TRBD1 (5 bases). V lost 5 bases, J lost 4 bases, and 9 bases lay in between. There are 13 residues in the CDR3. The germline V gene encodes CDR1 MNHEY and CDR2 SVGAGI.

This clone was counted only a few times. The gene calls are TRBV20-1 and TRBJ2-7; TRBD1 is a possible D gene (6 bases). The CDR3 length is 11 residues. Trimming cost V 8 bases and J 6 bases, with 14 bases left between them. CDR1 and CDR2 (germline): DFQATT, SNEGSKA (reference sequence). CDR3 nucleotide sequence: TGCAGTCTACAGGGATTAGGCGAGCAGTACTTC. This translates into CSLQGLGEQYF.

The rearrangement links TRBV28 to TRBJ2-3; 7 positions agree with TRBD1. J lost 3 bases, V lost 3 bases, and 6 bases had no gene match. CDR1 and CDR2 from the germline V gene are MDHEN and SYDVKM. The CDR3 totals 15 residues. The DNA for the CDR3 is TGTGCCAGCAGTTTCAGGGGCAGGGGGACAGATACGCAGTATTTT. Protein sequence: CASSFRGRGTDTQYF.

This chain uses TRBV11-2 with TRBJ2-7; D is unresolved. V dropped 1 base and J dropped 0 bases, with 13 bases sitting between them. The CDR3 consists of 16 residues. Germline assignment: CDR1 SGHAT and CDR2 FQNNGV. The CDR3 DNA is TGTGCCAGCAGCTTAGGGGCCAGCTCCATCTCCTACGAGCAGTACTTC. Its protein product is CASSLGASSISYEQYF.

This clone was seen only a few times. This chain uses TRBV3-1 (or the pseudogene TRBV3-2) with TRBJ2-3; no clear D. The CDR3 is made up of 15 amino acids. The V end was cut by 4 bases, the J end by 2 bases, with 13 bases between. CDR1 is LGHDT, CDR2 YNNKEL, per germline (reference sequence). CDR3 in amino acids: CASSPPRAYTDTQYF. Written as DNA, the CDR3 is TGTGCCAGCAGCCCGCCACGCGCGTACACAGATACGCAGTATTTT.

The V and J genes are TRBV15 and TRBJ1-5, with 7 bases fitting TRBD1. After removal of 1 base from V and 0 bases from J, the junction contained 0 bases not matched to a gene. Germline assignment: CDR1 LNHNV and CDR2 YYDKDF (reference sequence). The CDR3 is made up of 15 amino acids. CDR3 nucleotides: TGTGCCACCAGCAGAGGGACAGGTAGCAATCAGCCCCAGCATTTT. Its translation is CATSRGTGSNQPQHF.

The genes are TRBV7-2 and TRBJ2-1; D not certain. Trimming pared 1 base from V and 4 bases from J, leaving 8 bases between. CDR3 length equals 14 residues. Germline loops: CDR1 SGHTA, CDR2 FQGNSA. The CDR3 sequence is CASSLGADYNEQFF. In DNA, the CDR3 is TGTGCCAGCAGCTTAGGGGCAGATTACAATGAGCAGTTCTTC.

The chain employs TRBV24-1 and TRBJ2-1; tentatively, D is TRBD1 (6 bases). V lost 4 bases to trimming and J lost 0 bases, with 12 bases between them. CDR3 length equals 16 residues. Germline CDR1 reads KGHDR; CDR2 reads SFDVKD. In nucleotides, the CDR3 is TGTGCCACCAGTGACCTTGACAGGAGCTCCTACAATGAGCAGTTCTTC. Residues: CATSDLDRSSYNEQFF.

The chain couples TRBV28 to TRBJ2-7; 7 bases match TRBD1. The CDR3 extends over 12 amino acids. Looked up from germline, CDR1 is MDHEN and CDR2 is SYDVKM. V was pared by 6 bases and J by 2 bases, with 1 base of the junction left unmatched. This chain's CDR3 is CASRDRTYEQYF. CDR3 DNA: TGTGCCAGCAGGGACAGGACCTACGAGCAGTACTTC.

This clone appeared a few times. The chain combines TRBV14 with TRBJ2-2; tentative D call: TRBD2 (7 bases). Germline V lookup: CDR1 SGHDN, CDR2 FVKESK. Trimming pared 3 bases from V and 4 bases from J, leaving 15 bases between. The CDR3 consists of 16 residues. The CDR3 DNA reads TGTGCCAGCAGCCAGATGGGGGGGCGCGGCACCGGGGAGCTGTTTTTT. This sequence encodes CASSQMGGRGTGELFF.

V usage is TRBV9 and J usage is TRBJ2-7; 11 bases map to TRBD2. This CDR3 has 14 amino acids. CDR1 is SGDLS, CDR2 YYNGEE, per germline. J gave up 2 bases and V 4 bases, and 2 bases lay outside the gene matches. The CDR3 nucleotides read TGTGCCAGCAGCAATAGCGGGGGGGCCTACGAGCAGTACTTC. It codes for CASSNSGGAYEQYF.

The J gene is TRBJ1-3, the V gene TRBV28, with unresolved D. The V end was cut by 5 bases, the J end by 4 bases, with 15 bases between. The germline CDR1 and CDR2 sequences are MDHEN and SYDVKM. CDR3 length equals 15 residues. CDR3 residues: CASSHSLRNGNTIYF. The CDR3 DNA reads as TGTGCCAGCAGTCACTCACTGAGGAACGGAAACACCATATATTTT.